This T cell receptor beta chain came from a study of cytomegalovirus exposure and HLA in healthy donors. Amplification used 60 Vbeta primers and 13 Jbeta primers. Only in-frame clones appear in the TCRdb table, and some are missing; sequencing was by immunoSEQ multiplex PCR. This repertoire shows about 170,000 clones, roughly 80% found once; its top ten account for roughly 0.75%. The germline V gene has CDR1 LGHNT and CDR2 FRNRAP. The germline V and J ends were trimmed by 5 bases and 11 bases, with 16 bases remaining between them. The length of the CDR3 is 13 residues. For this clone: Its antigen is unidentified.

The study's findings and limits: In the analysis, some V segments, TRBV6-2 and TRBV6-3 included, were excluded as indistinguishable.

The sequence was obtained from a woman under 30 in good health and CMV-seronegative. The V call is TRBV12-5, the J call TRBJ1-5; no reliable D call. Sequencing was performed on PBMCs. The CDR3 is CASGPPRTGAQHF. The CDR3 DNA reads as TGTGCTAGTGGTCCCCCCCGGACCGGGGCCCAGCATTTT.